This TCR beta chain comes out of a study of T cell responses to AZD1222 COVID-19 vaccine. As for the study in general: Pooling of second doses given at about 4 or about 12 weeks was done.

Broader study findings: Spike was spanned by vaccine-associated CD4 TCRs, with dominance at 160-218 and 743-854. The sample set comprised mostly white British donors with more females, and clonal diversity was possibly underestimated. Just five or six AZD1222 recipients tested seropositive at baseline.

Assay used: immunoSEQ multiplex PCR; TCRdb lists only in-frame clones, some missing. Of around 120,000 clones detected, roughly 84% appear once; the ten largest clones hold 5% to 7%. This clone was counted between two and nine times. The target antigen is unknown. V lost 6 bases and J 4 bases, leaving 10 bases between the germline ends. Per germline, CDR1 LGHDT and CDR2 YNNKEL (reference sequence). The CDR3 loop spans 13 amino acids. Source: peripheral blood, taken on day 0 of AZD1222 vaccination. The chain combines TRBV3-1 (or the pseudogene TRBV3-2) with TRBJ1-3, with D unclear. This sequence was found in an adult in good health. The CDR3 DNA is TGTGCCAGCAGTGAAAACCCGGGAAACACCATATATTTT. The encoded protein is CASSENPGNTIYF.